The rows below give T cell receptor beta chains drawn from one sample of a study of cytomegalovirus exposure and HLA in healthy donors. Sequencing used immunoSEQ multiplex PCR; TCRdb keeps in-frame clones, though not all of them. The table records more than 95,000 clones, about 75% of them present only once. Sequencing used PBMCs. These receptors were collected from a man between 60 and 75 years old in good health and CMV-seropositive. The CDR3 runs from the conserved cysteine through the conserved F or W. The D gene is left open where the match is weak. Size values are once, few and many counts, or a class for expanded clones, and some rows have none.

J: TRBJ2-7
size: -
V: TRBV7-6
D: -
DNA: TGTGCCAGCAGCTTAGGTGCGGGGAGTGCCTACGAGCAGTACTTC
CDR3: CASSLGAGSAYEQYF

J: TRBJ1-1
size: -
V: TRBV7-9
D: -
DNA: TGTTCCAGCAGCGCCAAAAGACAGGCGCTAAACACTGAAGCTTTCTTT
CDR3: CSSSAKRQALNTEAFF

J: TRBJ2-1
size: -
V: TRBV11-2
D: TRBD1
DNA: TGTGCCAGCAGCTCCTACAGGGGGGCGCCCCAAAGCTCCTACAATGAGCAGTTCTTC
CDR3: CASSSYRGAPQSSYNEQFF

J: TRBJ2-7
size: -
V: TRBV6-5
D: -
DNA: TGTGCCAGCAGCCCTCTGAGCTCGAACGAGCAGTACTTC
CDR3: CASSPLSSNEQYF

J: TRBJ2-1
size: once
V: TRBV28
D: -
DNA: TGTGCCATTGCGTTCGCCTACAATGAGCAGTTCTTC
CDR3: CAIAFAYNEQFF

J: TRBJ2-3
size: once
V: TRBV4-2
D: -
DNA: TGTGCCAGCAGCCAAGGGGCAGGGGACACAGATACGCAGTATTTT
CDR3: CASSQGAGDTDTQYF

J: TRBJ1-4
size: -
V: TRBV11-3
D: TRBD1
DNA: TGTGCCAGCAGCCGACCACAGGGGATGGGAGCTACTGAAAAACTGTTTTTT
CDR3: CASSRPQGMGATEKLFF

J: TRBJ1-1
size: -
V: TRBV6-1
D: TRBD1
DNA: TGTGCCAGCAGTGAAGATAACAGGGGATCAACTGAAGCTTTCTTT
CDR3: CASSEDNRGSTEAFF

J: TRBJ2-2
size: few
V: TRBV21-1
D: -
DNA: TGTGCCAGCCACCGCCTAACTGGACAGCGGAACACCGGGGAGCTGTTTTTT
CDR3: CASHRLTGQRNTGELFF

J: TRBJ1-6
size: -
V: TRBV19
D: TRBD1
DNA: TGTGCCAGTAGCCGGACAGGGCAATATAATTCACCCCTCCACTTT
CDR3: CASSRTGQYNSPLHF

J: TRBJ2-5
size: -
V: TRBV10-2
D: TRBD2
DNA: TGCGCCAGCAGTGAGGGCGGGGGGACCCAAGAGACCCAGTACTTC
CDR3: CASSEGGGTQETQYF

J: TRBJ1-2
size: -
V: TRBV19
D: -
DNA: TGTGCCAGGGGGACCGGGACATCGCTCCTGTACACCTTC
CDR3: CARGTGTSLLYTF

J: TRBJ2-1
size: few
V: TRBV29-1
D: -
DNA: TGCAGCGCCGGGACACCCTACAATGAGCAGTTCTTC
CDR3: CSAGTPYNEQFF

J: TRBJ1-2
size: -
V: TRBV19
D: -
DNA: TGTGCCAGTACCCCCACCTGGAGGGGGGGGAATGGCTACACCTTC
CDR3: CASTPTWRGGNGYTF

J: TRBJ2-1
size: -
V: TRBV6-4
D: -
DNA: TGTGCCAGCAGTGAGATAGGTTCTAGTGAGCAGTTCTTC
CDR3: CASSEIGSSEQFF

J: TRBJ2-1
size: few
V: TRBV4-1
D: TRBD2
DNA: TGCGCCAGCAGCCAACAACTAGCGGGGGTTTACAATGAGCAGTTCTTC
CDR3: CASSQQLAGVYNEQFF

J: TRBJ2-7
size: -
V: TRBV15
D: TRBD2
DNA: TGTGCCACCAGCCGAAGCGGGAGCTCCTACGAGCAGTACTTC
CDR3: CATSRSGSSYEQYF

J: TRBJ1-1
size: -
V: TRBV10-3
D: -
DNA: TGTGCCATCAGTGAGCGGCAGCGCCCTGAAGCTTTCTTT
CDR3: CAISERQRPEAFF

J: TRBJ1-5
size: -
V: TRBV19
D: TRBD1
DNA: TGTGCCAGTAGTATATTCCGGGACAGGGAAGAACAGCCCCAGCATTTT
CDR3: CASSIFRDREEQPQHF

J: TRBJ2-3
size: -
V: TRBV2
D: TRBD1
DNA: TGTGCCAGCAGTCGGGACAGGAGCACAGATACGCAGTATTTT
CDR3: CASSRDRSTDTQYF

J: TRBJ1-2
size: -
V: TRBV5-1
D: -
DNA: TGCGCCAGCAGCTTGGACGGTAACTATGGCTACACCTTC
CDR3: CASSLDGNYGYTF

J: TRBJ2-1
size: -
V: TRBV5-1
D: -
DNA: TGCGCCAGCAGCTTGGGAATGGGGCAGGGTGAGCAGTTCTTC
CDR3: CASSLGMGQGEQFF

J: TRBJ2-7
size: -
V: TRBV6-1
D: TRBD2
DNA: TGTGCCAGCAGTGAGGTCTCGGGACTAGCGGGAGGAGAGCAGTACTTC
CDR3: CASSEVSGLAGGEQYF

J: TRBJ2-7
size: -
V: TRBV5-6
D: TRBD1
DNA: TGTGCCAGCAGCCGGGGACAGGGTAATTACGAGCAGTACTTC
CDR3: CASSRGQGNYEQYF

J: TRBJ2-1
size: -
V: TRBV28
D: -
DNA: TGTGCCAGCAAAGGCCTGGGCGGGGGCCTCTACAATGAGCAGTTCTTC
CDR3: CASKGLGGGLYNEQFF

J: TRBJ2-2
size: -
V: TRBV7-8
D: -
DNA: TGTGCCAGCAGCAAAGGGGCAGGGAACACCGGGGAGCTGTTTTTT
CDR3: CASSKGAGNTGELFF

J: TRBJ1-4
size: few
V: TRBV7-9
D: -
DNA: TGTGCCAGCAGCACCTCGACAGCTGAAAAACTGTTTTTT
CDR3: CASSTSTAEKLFF

J: TRBJ2-5
size: -
V: TRBV5-1
D: TRBD1
DNA: TGCGCCAGCAGCTTGGGCCTTCACCCCGGGACAGGGGAGGAGACCCAGTACTTC
CDR3: CASSLGLHPGTGEETQYF

J: TRBJ2-7
size: -
V: TRBV7-9
D: -
DNA: TGTGCCAGCAGCTTGTCGACAGAGTGGGGTAACTACGAGCAGTACTTC
CDR3: CASSLSTEWGNYEQYF

J: TRBJ1-5
size: -
V: TRBV6-8
D: TRBD1
DNA: TGTGCCAGCAGTTACTCGAGGGGGTTCCGGACAGGGGGGTTCAATCAGCCCCAGCATTTT
CDR3: CASSYSRGFRTGGFNQPQHF

J: TRBJ1-3
size: few
V: TRBV21-1
D: -
DNA: TGTGCCAGCAGCAAACAGGGGGCAGGTGACACCATATATTTT
CDR3: CASSKQGAGDTIYF

J: TRBJ2-7
size: -
V: TRBV5-4
D: TRBD2
DNA: TGTGCCAGCAGCCTGGGACTAGCTAAAAGCGAGCAGTACTTC
CDR3: CASSLGLAKSEQYF

J: TRBJ2-5
size: -
V: TRBV6-5
D: -
DNA: TGTGCCAGTAGGACGGTGGCCAGGGGCCAAGAGACCCAGTACTTC
CDR3: CASRTVARGQETQYF

J: TRBJ2-2
size: -
V: TRBV15
D: -
DNA: TGTGCCACCAGCAGAGGAAGGGGAAACACCGGGGAGCTGTTTTTT
CDR3: CATSRGRGNTGELFF

J: TRBJ1-2
size: few
V: TRBV6-5
D: -
DNA: TGTGCCAGCAGCCGGACTGAGACAACCACCTATGGCTACACCTTC
CDR3: CASSRTETTTYGYTF

J: TRBJ1-6
size: once
V: TRBV5-1
D: TRBD1
DNA: TGCGCCAGCAGCCTGGGCGACACCGGGACAGATTATAATTCACCCCTCCACTTT
CDR3: CASSLGDTGTDYNSPLHF

J: TRBJ2-5
size: -
V: TRBV20-1
D: -
DNA: TGCAGTGCTGGGGGGCAAGAGACCCAGTACTTC
CDR3: CSAGGQETQYF

J: TRBJ2-3
size: -
V: TRBV18
D: TRBD2
DNA: TGTGCCAGCTCACCACTGATACTAGCGGGGGAGGATACGCAGTATTTT
CDR3: CASSPLILAGEDTQYF

J: TRBJ2-3
size: once
V: TRBV9
D: -
DNA: TGTGCCAGCAGCGCATCAGGGACTAGCACAGATACGCAGTATTTT
CDR3: CASSASGTSTDTQYF

J: TRBJ2-7
size: -
V: TRBV27
D: TRBD2
DNA: TGTGCCAGCACTCCGGGAGGGCCGACCTCCTACGAGCAGTACTTC
CDR3: CASTPGGPTSYEQYF

J: TRBJ2-7
size: -
V: TRBV11-3
D: -
DNA: TGTGCCAGCAGCCCCTTTGGCGGGGTCTCCTACGAGCAGTACTTC
CDR3: CASSPFGGVSYEQYF

J: TRBJ2-7
size: -
V: TRBV2
D: -
DNA: TGTGCCAGCAGCGGGTTCTCCTACGAGCAGTACTTC
CDR3: CASSGFSYEQYF

J: TRBJ2-1
size: -
V: TRBV21-1
D: -
DNA: TGTGCCAGCAGTAAGGGGGGGGTTGAAAATGAGCAGTTCTTC
CDR3: CASSKGGVENEQFF

J: TRBJ2-7
size: -
V: TRBV28
D: -
DNA: TGTGCCAGCAGGCCCCCCGGCTACGAGCAGTACTTC
CDR3: CASRPPGYEQYF

J: TRBJ1-2
size: -
V: TRBV6-4
D: -
DNA: TGTGCCAGCAGTAAACCGGGACACTATAACTATGGCTACACCTTC
CDR3: CASSKPGHYNYGYTF

J: TRBJ2-4
size: -
V: TRBV10-3
D: -
DNA: TGTGCCATCAGTTCGGACAGCGCTGCCAAAAACATTCAGTACTTC
CDR3: CAISSDSAAKNIQYF

J: TRBJ1-2
size: -
V: TRBV4-3
D: TRBD1
DNA: TGCGCCAGCAGCCAAGGCGTGTTACAGGGGTCTAGGGGCTACACCTTC
CDR3: CASSQGVLQGSRGYTF